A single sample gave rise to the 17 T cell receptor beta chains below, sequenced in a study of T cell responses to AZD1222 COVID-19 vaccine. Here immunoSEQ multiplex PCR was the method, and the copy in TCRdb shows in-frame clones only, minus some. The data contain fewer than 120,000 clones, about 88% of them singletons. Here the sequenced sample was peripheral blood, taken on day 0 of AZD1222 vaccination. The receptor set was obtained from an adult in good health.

In nucleotides, the CDR3 is TGTGCCAGCAGTTTTACGTACAGCACAGATACGCAGTATTTT. This translates into CASSFTYSTDTQYF. This chain links TRBV27 with TRBJ2-3; D is uncertain. The CDR3 extends over 14 amino acids. The V and J ends lost 3 bases and 0 bases respectively, with 7 bases between them. The germline CDR1 and CDR2 sequences are MNHEY and SMNVEV (reference sequence).

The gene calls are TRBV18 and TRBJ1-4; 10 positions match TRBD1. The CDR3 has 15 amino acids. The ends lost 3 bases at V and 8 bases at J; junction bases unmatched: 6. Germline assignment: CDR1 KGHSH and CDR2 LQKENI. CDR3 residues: CASSPGTGVNEKLFF. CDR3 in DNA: TGTGCCAGCTCACCGGGGACAGGGGTAAACGAAAAACTGTTTTTT.

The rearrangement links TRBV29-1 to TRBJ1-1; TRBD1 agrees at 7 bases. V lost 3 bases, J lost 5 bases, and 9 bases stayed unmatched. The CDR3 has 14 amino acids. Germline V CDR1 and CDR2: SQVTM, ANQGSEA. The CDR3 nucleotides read TGCAGCGTTGAGTCCTACAGGGGTGGAACTGAAGCTTTCTTT. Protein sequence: CSVESYRGGTEAFF.

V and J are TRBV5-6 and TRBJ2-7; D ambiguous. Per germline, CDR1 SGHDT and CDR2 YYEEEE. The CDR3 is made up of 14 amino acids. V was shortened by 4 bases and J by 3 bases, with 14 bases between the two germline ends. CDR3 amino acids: CASSPSRALYEQYF. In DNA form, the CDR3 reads TGTGCCAGCAGCCCTTCTCGGGCACTCTACGAGCAGTACTTC.

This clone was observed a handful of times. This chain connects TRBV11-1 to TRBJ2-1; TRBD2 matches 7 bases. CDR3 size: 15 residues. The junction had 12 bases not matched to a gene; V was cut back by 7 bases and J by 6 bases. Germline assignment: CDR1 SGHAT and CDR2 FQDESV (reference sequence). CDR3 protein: CASNPSGGTGNEQFF. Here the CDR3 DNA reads TGTGCCAGCAACCCCTCGGGGGGAACCGGCAATGAGCAGTTCTTC.

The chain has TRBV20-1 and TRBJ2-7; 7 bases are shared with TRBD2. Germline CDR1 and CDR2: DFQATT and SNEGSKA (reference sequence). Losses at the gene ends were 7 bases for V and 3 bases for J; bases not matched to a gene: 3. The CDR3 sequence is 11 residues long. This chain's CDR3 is CSGRGNYEQYF. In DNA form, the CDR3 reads TGCAGTGGGCGGGGGAACTACGAGCAGTACTTC.

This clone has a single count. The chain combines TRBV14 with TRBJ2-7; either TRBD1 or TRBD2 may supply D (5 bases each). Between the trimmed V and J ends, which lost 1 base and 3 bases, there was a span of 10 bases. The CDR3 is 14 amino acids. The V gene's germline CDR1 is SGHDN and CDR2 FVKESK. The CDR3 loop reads CASSQVGTNYEQYF. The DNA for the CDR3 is TGTGCCAGCAGCCAAGTCGGGACCAACTACGAGCAGTACTTC.

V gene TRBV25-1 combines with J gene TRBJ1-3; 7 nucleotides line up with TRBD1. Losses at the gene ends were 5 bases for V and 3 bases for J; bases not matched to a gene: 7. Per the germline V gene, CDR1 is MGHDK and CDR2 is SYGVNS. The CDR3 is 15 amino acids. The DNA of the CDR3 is TGTGCCAGCAGTTCCAGTAGGACAGGTGGAAACACCATATATTTT. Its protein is CASSSSRTGGNTIYF.

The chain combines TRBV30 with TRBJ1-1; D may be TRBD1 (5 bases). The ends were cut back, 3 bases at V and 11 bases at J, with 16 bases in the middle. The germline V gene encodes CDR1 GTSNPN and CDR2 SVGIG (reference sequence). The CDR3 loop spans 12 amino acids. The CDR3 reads CAWSRLGVHAFF. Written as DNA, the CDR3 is TGTGCCTGGAGCCGTCTAGGGGTGCATGCTTTCTTT.

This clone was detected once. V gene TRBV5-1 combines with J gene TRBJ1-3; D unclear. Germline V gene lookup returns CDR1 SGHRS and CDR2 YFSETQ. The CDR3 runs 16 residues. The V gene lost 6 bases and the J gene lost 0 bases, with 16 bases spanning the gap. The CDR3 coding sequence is TGCGCCAGCACCTCAGGATCCTTGAACTCTGGAAACACCATATATTTT. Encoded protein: CASTSGSLNSGNTIYF.

The CDR3 sequence is CASSSWTATNEKLFF. In DNA, the CDR3 is TGTGCCAGCAGCTCCTGGACAGCAACTAATGAAAAACTGTTTTTT. This chain links TRBV7-9 with TRBJ1-4, with D possibly matching TRBD1 (6 bases). Germline-derived CDR1 and CDR2 are SEHNR and FQNEAQ (reference sequence). The CDR3 contains 15 residues. The V gene lost 4 bases and the J gene lost 0 bases, with 9 bases spanning the gap. Combining the CDR3 with reference TRBV7-9 and TRBJ1-4 gives the whole variable domain DTGVSQNPRHKITKRGQNVTFRCDPISEHNRLYWYRQTLGQGPEFLTYFQNEAQLEKSRLLSDRFSAERPKGSFSTLEIQRTEQGDSAMYLCASSSWTATNEKLFFGSGTQLSVL.

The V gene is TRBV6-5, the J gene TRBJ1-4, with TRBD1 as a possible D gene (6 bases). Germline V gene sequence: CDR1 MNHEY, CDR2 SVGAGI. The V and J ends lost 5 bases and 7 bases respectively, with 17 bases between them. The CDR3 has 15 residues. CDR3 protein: CASSRGGSASEKLFF. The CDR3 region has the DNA TGTGCCAGCAGTCGAGGGGGATCAGCGTCTGAAAAACTGTTTTTT.

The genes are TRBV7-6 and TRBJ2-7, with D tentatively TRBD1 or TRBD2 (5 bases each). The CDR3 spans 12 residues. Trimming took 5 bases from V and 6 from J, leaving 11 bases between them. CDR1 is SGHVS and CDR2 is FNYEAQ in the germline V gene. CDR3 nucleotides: TGTGCCAGCAGCCCTTTGGGGGTCGAGCAGTACTTC. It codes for CASSPLGVEQYF.

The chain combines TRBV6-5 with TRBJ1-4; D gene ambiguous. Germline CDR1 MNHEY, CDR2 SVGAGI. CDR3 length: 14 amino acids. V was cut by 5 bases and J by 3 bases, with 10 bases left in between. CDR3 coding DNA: TGTGCCAGCAGTAGTGACTCGGCTAATGAAAAACTGTTTTTT. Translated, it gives CASSSDSANEKLFF.

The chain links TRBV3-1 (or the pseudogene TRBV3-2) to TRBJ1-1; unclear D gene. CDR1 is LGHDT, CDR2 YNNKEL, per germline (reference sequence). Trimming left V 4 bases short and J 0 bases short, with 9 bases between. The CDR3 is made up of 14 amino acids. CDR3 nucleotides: TGTGCCAGCAGCCGTAAAATCTTGAACACTGAAGCTTTCTTT. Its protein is CASSRKILNTEAFF.

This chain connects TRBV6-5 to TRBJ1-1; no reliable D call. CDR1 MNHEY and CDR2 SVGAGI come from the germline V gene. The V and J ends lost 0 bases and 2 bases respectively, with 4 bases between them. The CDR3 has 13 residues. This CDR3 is CASSYSHNTEAFF. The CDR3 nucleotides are TGTGCCAGCAGTTACTCTCACAACACTGAAGCTTTCTTT.

The CDR3 region is CASSQSGLGRGNEQFF. The CDR3 nucleotides read TGTGCCAGCAGCCAGTCGGGACTAGGACGTGGCAATGAGCAGTTCTTC. The rearrangement uses TRBV4-2 and TRBJ2-1, with 8 bases aligning to TRBD2. Germline V gene sequence: CDR1 LGHNA, CDR2 YNFKEQ. The ends lost 3 bases at V and 6 bases at J; junction bases unmatched: 10. This CDR3 contains 16 residues.